This TCR beta chain appears in the sequencing data of a study of long-term antiretroviral therapy in people with HIV. Survey level was the resolution at which the v3.0 immunoSEQ assay ran. Profiled with immunoSEQ multiplex PCR; TCRdb holds only in-frame clones, not every one. The sample holds several thousand clones, roughly 80% seen once. Here the sequenced sample was unsorted PBMCs, taken 0.6 years before starting antiretroviral therapy. The clonotype comes from a man aged 40-49 years with HIV.

CDR3 protein: CASSYYLPGHEQFF. CDR3 nucleotides: TGTGCCAGCAGTTACTATCTCCCGGGGCATGAGCAGTTCTTC. This chain joins TRBV6-5 and TRBJ2-1; either TRBD1 or TRBD2 may fit D (5 bases each). Germline CDR1 reads MNHEY; CDR2 reads SVGAGI. The germline V and J ends were trimmed by 1 base and 8 bases, with 12 bases remaining between them. This CDR3 is built from 14 residues.